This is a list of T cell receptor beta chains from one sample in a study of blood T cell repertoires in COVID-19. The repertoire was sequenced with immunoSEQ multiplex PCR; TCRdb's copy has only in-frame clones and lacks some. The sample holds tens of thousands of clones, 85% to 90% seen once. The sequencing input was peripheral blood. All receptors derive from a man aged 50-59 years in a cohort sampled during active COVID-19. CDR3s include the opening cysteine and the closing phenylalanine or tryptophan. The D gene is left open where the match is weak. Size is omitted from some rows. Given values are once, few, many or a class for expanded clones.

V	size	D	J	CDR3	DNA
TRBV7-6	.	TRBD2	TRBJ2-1	CASSVLAGEDNEQFF	TGTGCCAGCAGCGTACTAGCGGGAGAGGACAATGAGCAGTTCTTC
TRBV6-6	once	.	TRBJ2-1	CASTIRIYNEQFF	TGTGCCAGCACGATCAGGATATACAATGAGCAGTTCTTC
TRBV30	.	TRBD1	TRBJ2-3	CAWSGGGTGGYTGHPYTQYF	TGTGCCTGGAGTGGGGGAGGGACAGGGGGCTACACAGGGCACCCTTATACGCAGTATTTT
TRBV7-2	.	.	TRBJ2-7	CASSLAPTLYGVYYEQYF	TGTGCCAGCAGCTTAGCCCCGACTCTCTACGGCGTTTACTACGAGCAGTACTTC
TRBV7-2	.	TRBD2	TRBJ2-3	CASSPPVARTSGNFDTQYF	TGTGCCAGCAGCCCGCCCGTAGCTCGCACTAGCGGGAATTTCGATACGCAGTATTTT
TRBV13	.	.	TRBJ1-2	CASSLGLRAKAF	TGTGCCAGCAGCTTAGGCCTCAGGGCGAAGGCCTTC
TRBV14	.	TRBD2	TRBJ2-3	CASSQVGVLAGGDTQYF	TGTGCCAGCAGCCAAGTGGGGGTACTAGCGGGAGGAGATACGCAGTATTTT
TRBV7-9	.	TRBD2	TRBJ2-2	CASSLVGGRYTGELFF	TGTGCCAGCAGCTTAGTTGGCGGGAGGTACACCGGGGAGCTGTTTTTT
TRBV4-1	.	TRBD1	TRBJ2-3	CASSQEGQIHRTDTQYF	TGCGCCAGCAGCCAAGAGGGACAGATCCATCGCACAGATACGCAGTATTTT
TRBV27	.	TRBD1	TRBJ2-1	CASSPQGDLYNEQFF	TGTGCCAGCAGTCCACAGGGGGACCTCTACAATGAGCAGTTCTTC
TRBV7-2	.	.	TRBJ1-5	CASSPGPVAQPQHF	TGTGCCAGCAGCCCTGGGCCGGTGGCCCAGCCCCAGCATTTT
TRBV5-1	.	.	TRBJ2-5	CASSLVPGQETQYF	TGCGCCAGCAGCTTGGTCCCCGGCCAAGAGACCCAGTACTTC
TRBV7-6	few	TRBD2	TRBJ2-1	CASSSPPESGRGNEQFF	TGTGCCAGCAGCTCCCCCCCGGAAAGCGGGAGAGGCAATGAGCAGTTCTTC
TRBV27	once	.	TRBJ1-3	CASTQAGAGNTIYF	TGTGCCAGCACCCAGGCGGGGGCAGGAAACACCATATATTTT
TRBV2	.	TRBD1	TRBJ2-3	CASPDSRQGVSTDTQYF	TGTGCCAGTCCAGACTCGAGACAGGGGGTTAGCACAGATACGCAGTATTTT